The T cell receptor beta chain described here comes from a study of cytotoxic CD8 clonotypes in ibrutinib-treated CLL. For the study at large: Some 24 partial and 2 complete responses; at median roughly 68 months, around 15 remitted, approximately 12 progressed.

Trimming left V 3 bases short and J 4 bases short, with 10 bases between. The CDR3 has 12 amino acids. Germline lookup yields CDR1 GTSNPN and CDR2 SVGIG (reference sequence). Findings and caveats of the study: Clonality increased at ibrutinib response and stayed stable in sustained remission. At progression, however, it fell back toward baseline.

This clone was picked up one time. As yet, its antigen is unknown. Some clones are missing from TCRdb's copy, which holds only in-frame ones; the method was immunoSEQ multiplex PCR. The table lists some 85,000 clones, 70% to 80% of them singletons. The specimen was PBMCs, collected after 24 months of ibrutinib treatment. This TCR came from a human donor with chronic lymphocytic leukemia. The chain links TRBV30 to TRBJ2-7; perhaps TRBD2 as D (5 bases). The CDR3, as DNA: TGTGCCTGGAGATACGGGGTATACGAGCAGTACTTC. Translation gives CAWRYGVYEQYF.